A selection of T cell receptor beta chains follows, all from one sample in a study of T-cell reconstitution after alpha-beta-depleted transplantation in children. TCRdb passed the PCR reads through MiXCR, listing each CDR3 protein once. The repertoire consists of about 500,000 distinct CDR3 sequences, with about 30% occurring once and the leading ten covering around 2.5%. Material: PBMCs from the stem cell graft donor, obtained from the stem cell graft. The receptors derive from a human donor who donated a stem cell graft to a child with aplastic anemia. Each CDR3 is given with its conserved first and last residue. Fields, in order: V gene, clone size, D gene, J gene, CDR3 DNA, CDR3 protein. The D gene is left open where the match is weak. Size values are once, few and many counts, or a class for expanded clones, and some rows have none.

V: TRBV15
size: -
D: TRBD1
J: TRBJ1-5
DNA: TGTGCCACCAGCAGACAGGGGGTTCAGGGCAATCAGCCCCAGCATTTT
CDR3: CATSRQGVQGNQPQHF

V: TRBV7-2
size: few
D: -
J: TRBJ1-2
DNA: TGTGCCAGCAGCCCCCGGGGAGGAGGGCTAGCTAACTATGGCTACACCTTC
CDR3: CASSPRGGGLANYGYTF

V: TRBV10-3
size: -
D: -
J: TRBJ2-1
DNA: TGTGCCATCAGTGAACCCCGCTGGGGCGAAACCTACAATGAGCAGTTCTTC
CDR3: CAISEPRWGETYNEQFF

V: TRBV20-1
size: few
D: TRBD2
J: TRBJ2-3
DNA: TGCAGTGCACGGACTAGCGGGCTCCACACAGATACGCAGTATTTT
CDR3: CSARTSGLHTDTQYF

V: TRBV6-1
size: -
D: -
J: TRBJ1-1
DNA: TGTGCCAGCAGATTCGGGACGGCCATGAACACTGAAGCTTTCTTT
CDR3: CASRFGTAMNTEAFF

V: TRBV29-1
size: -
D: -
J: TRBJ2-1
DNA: TGCAGCGTTGTGGAGGGGAGCTCCTACAATGAGCAGTTCTTC
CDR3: CSVVEGSSYNEQFF

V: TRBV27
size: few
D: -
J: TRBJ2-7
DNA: TGTGCCAGCAGTTCGGGGCAGGCGAACGAGCAGTACTTC
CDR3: CASSSGQANEQYF

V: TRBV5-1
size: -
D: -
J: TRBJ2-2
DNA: TGCGCCAGCAGCTTAATGACGGGAGCGAACACCGGGGAGCTGTTTTTT
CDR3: CASSLMTGANTGELFF

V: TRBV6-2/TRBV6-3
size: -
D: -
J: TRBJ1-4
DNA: TGTGCCAGCAGCTACAATCGGCCCGGGACACCACCCCGACCTGAAAAACTGTTTTTT
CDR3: CASSYNRPGTPPRPEKLFF

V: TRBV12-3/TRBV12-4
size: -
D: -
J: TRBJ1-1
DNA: TGTGCCAGCAGTTCCGTCGGGGTAGGAGCTGAAGCTTTCTTT
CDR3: CASSSVGVGAEAFF

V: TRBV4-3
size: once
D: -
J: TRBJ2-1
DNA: TGCGCCAGCAGCTTTAGCTCTCTCCTCTCCTACAATGAGCAGTTCTTC
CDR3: CASSFSSLLSYNEQFF

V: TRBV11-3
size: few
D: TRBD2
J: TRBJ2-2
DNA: TGTGCCAGCCACAACGCGGGAGGACCGAACACCGGGGAGCTGTTTTTT
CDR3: CASHNAGGPNTGELFF

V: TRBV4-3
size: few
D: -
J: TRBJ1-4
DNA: TGCGCCAGCAGCCAAGAGGGGGCAGTAGGGTTGGAAAAACTGTTTTTT
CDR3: CASSQEGAVGLEKLFF

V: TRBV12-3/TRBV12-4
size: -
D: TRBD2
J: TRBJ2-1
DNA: TGTGCCAGCAGTTTCGGTGTCGGGAGGGCCCGGGGGAATGAGCAGTTCTTC
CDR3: CASSFGVGRARGNEQFF

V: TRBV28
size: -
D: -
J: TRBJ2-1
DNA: TGTGCCAGCAGGACCTTAGGGGGAGGGACTTACAATGAGCAGTTCTTC
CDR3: CASRTLGGGTYNEQFF

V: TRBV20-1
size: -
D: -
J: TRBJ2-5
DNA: TGCAGTCGGACTCTGGCCACAGAGACCCAGTACTTC
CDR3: CSRTLATETQYF

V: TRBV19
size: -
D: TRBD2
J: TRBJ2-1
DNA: TGTGCCAGTCGACTAGCGGAACACAATGAGCAGTTCTTC
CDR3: CASRLAEHNEQFF